This TCR beta chain emerged from a study of shared clonotypes between healthy human individuals. Germline-derived CDR1 and CDR2 are MNHEY and SMNVEV (reference sequence). J gave up 7 bases and V 8 bases, and 5 bases lay outside the gene matches. The CDR3 is 14 amino acids. This clone came up a few times. The antigen is unknown. The authors ran the assay at deep level. In the sorted-subset replicate PCRs, about 190 ng DNA, tens of thousands of T cell genomes, was used. Clones were sequenced by immunoSEQ multiplex PCR, and TCRdb holds only the in-frame ones, with some missing. The repertoire has approximately 320,000 clones, roughly 91% of them found once; the top ten carry roughly 15%. Study-wide points: Clonotypes shared by all four sorted-subset donors had higher generation probabilities than non-shared clonotypes. Relative to memory subsets, naive subsets generally showed larger estimated richness.

The receptor comes from a man between 18 and 29 years old in good health. The sequenced sample consisted of memory CD8+ T cells sorted from blood. Subset specified: CD45RO+ cells pooled with CCR7-negative TemRA cells. The rearrangement joins TRBV27 to TRBJ1-6, with 10 bases fitting TRBD1. The CDR3 reads CASGRQGANSPLHF. The CDR3 nucleotides are TGTGCCAGCGGCCGACAGGGGGCCAATTCACCCCTCCACTTT.